This T cell receptor (beta chain) was sequenced for a study of prognosis after radiotherapy for stage I lung cancer (dated by TCRdb to the early 2020s). Study-wide context: About 20 stage I NSCLC patients were enrolled in Nanjing, China, between 2018 and January 2019. Under 15 cases involved newly diagnosed primary stage I lung tumors, and roughly 5 involved oligometastatic NSCLC subsequent to surgical resection of the primary tumor. All patients were considered medically inoperable, owing to comorbidities in approximately twelve and refusal of surgery in over five. The cohort was made up of about twelve men and roughly 6 women, with a median age of around 78 years and an age range of about 53 to 90 years. Tumor histology was squamous cell carcinoma in about seven patients and adenocarcinoma in about a dozen. SBRT was delivered in 3 to 5 fractions with a biologically effective dose of at least 100 Gy, and image-guided IMRT or VMAT was used for delivery. SBRT was not combined with any concurrent therapy in any patient. Distant metastases were developed by four of the 19 patients after SBRT, at a median of about 7 months, whereas no significant progression was observed in the other 15 patients. Peripheral blood TCR beta repertoires were profiled in stage I NSCLC patients before and after stereotactic body radiotherapy, and the repertoires were related to distant failure. A total of around 40 blood samples from approximately 20 patients were sequenced, with one sample obtained before and one obtained after SBRT for each patient. What the study reported, not specific to this receptor: Tumor specificity of expanded TCR clones was not determined. Post-SBRT Shannon entropy and its change from baseline were lower in patients who developed distant metastases; baseline Shannon entropy was not associated with metastases. After SBRT, the number of unique TCR clones decreased (median about 10,000 before versus several thousand after; Wilcoxon paired P=0.011). All reported P values were unadjusted for multiple comparisons. Differences in TRBV and TRBJ usage frequencies by metastasis status were reportedly observed in two V genes at baseline and in nine V and two J genes after SBRT. The study was limited by its small cohort and short follow-up, and the findings require independent validation.

All patients had node-negative disease on CT and PET/CT, and none had a history of other malignancies or prior chemotherapy or radiotherapy. At each of the two time points, 5 to 6 milliliters of peripheral venous blood were collected into EDTA tubes. PBMCs were isolated by Ficoll-Paque Plus density-gradient centrifugation. Right after collection, samples were kept at -80 degrees C until analysis. As concerns this clonotype: Its specific antigen is unknown. This likely came from a read error, as a far larger clone is one base away.

Two rounds of multiplex PCR were performed to amplify the TCR beta CDR3 region from genomic DNA. In the first PCR round, primers specific to each TRBV and TRBJ gene were used, and the primer sequences were filed in Chinese patent CN105087789A. Universal primers were used in the second round of PCR. The Roche High Pure PCR Template Preparation Kit was used to extract genomic DNA from frozen PBMCs. An Illumina HiSeq 3000 was used to sequence the libraries paired-end with 151 bp reads. On the authors' methods: Raw reads lacking the multiplex PCR primer sequences were removed with CutAdapt. Using PEAR, the high-quality paired reads were merged into contigs. By aligning each contig to reference sequences, MiXCR assigned the TRB V, D and J gene segments to that contig. To remove sequencing errors, CDR3 sequences were clustered according to base quality and sequence similarity. Diversity was calculated as Shannon entropy divided by the natural log of the number of productive TCR sequences. One minus Shannon entropy divided by the natural log of the number of unique clonotypes was used as the definition of clonality. Using the Youden index from ROC curves, the researchers picked the repertoire-metric cut-offs for progression-free survival, and all analyses were carried out in R 3.5.3. Clones were called with MiXCR by TCRdb after fastp trimmed the public reads at Q25, and only in-frame beta chains were retained. Each CDR3 protein appears once, grouped with its most common genes and DNA. These V and J calls originate from TCRdb's pipeline instead of the authors' own analysis. The sample has roughly 24,000 distinct CDR3 sequences on record, around 41% of them singletons. The top ten clonotypes cover about 31% of the sample.

The germline V gene encodes CDR1 MNHEY and CDR2 SVGEGT. The CDR3 spans 13 residues, from the cysteine through the phenylalanine. Of the read, only the CDR3 DNA is kept; its 39 bases are in frame from base 1. V is shortened by 5 bases, J by 12 bases, and the region joining them spans 17 bases. This sequence originates from a donor aged 50 or older with non-small cell lung cancer. The chain employs TRBV6-2 or TRBV6-3 and TRBJ2-1, with the D gene not clear enough to name. Sequencing used PBMCs, obtained before or after stereotactic body radiation therapy (not recorded which). The CDR3 region: CASSEEQSRGQFF. The DNA reads TGTGCCAGCAGTGAAGAGCAGTCCCGTGGGCAGTTCTTC.